A selection of T cell receptor beta chains follows, all from one sample in a study of vaccination effects on CD4 cells after COVID-19. Using immunoSEQ multiplex PCR, the repertoire was profiled, and TCRdb retains in-frame clones only, with some absent. This sample has about 59,000 clones, with 78% found just once. The antigens for these receptors are not known. Sequenced here: CD4+ T cells from PBMCs cultured with HCoV-OC43 spike peptides, sampled after COVID-19 vaccination. These receptor sequences come from a human donor who received a COVID-19 vaccine. Both conserved end residues are part of each CDR3.

V	J	CDR3
TRBV24-1	TRBJ2-5	CATSDETTGPGTQYF
TRBV6-6	TRBJ1-2	CATYQGLKANYGYTF
TRBV19	TRBJ2-1	CASSSDPGQRRNEQFF
TRBV7-9	TRBJ1-5	CASRSDGSNQPQHF
TRBV4-1	TRBJ1-1	CASSQVERGNTEAFF
TRBV19	TRBJ1-1	CASSNRVEAFF
TRBV5-1	TRBJ1-5	CASSPSIRGAGQPQHF
TRBV29-1	TRBJ2-5	CSAKTGVEETQYF
TRBV19	TRBJ2-1	CASSLGQVPNEQFF
TRBV3-1/TRBV3-2	TRBJ1-1	CASSQERSRVEAFF
TRBV5-6	TRBJ2-5	CASSLWTSGETQYF
TRBV6-5	TRBJ1-2	CASSYVPGQGTGGYTF
TRBV27	TRBJ2-2	CASSLRQGLNGELFF
TRBV5-1	TRBJ2-2	CASSWGDRRTGELFF
TRBV5-8	TRBJ1-1	CASSSLRAGTNTEAFF
TRBV5-1	TRBJ2-3	CASRYTGFADTQYF
TRBV24-1	TRBJ1-1	CATSDAGGGDTEAFF
TRBV29-1	TRBJ1-1	CSVGDMSRGTEAFF
TRBV29-1	TRBJ1-2	CSVGTGSYGYTF
TRBV10-3	TRBJ2-5	CAISDGSQETQYF
TRBV6-2/TRBV6-3	TRBJ2-3	CASSYSAVRTDTQYF
TRBV6-1	TRBJ2-1	CASSGAGRPNEQFF
TRBV29-1	TRBJ2-5	CSVFGQGQETQYF
TRBV2	TRBJ1-5	CASRQTGGAGQPQHF
TRBV18	TRBJ2-3	CASSPPVLDTQYF
TRBV3-1/TRBV3-2	TRBJ2-1	CASSQASGGHNEQFF
TRBV7-2	TRBJ1-1	CASSWDRANTEAFF
TRBV6-5	TRBJ1-5	CASSQRQYSNQPQHF
TRBV5-5	TRBJ2-2	CASSLGLAGGFRGTGELFF
TRBV5-1	TRBJ1-4	CASSPKDRQATNEKLFF
TRBV6-2/TRBV6-3	TRBJ2-3	CASSAADTQYF
TRBV3-1/TRBV3-2	TRBJ1-2	CASSLGYGYTF
TRBV7-9	TRBJ2-1	CASSPYGLAENNEQFF
TRBV15	TRBJ1-2	CATSRDKAGYGYTF
TRBV19	TRBJ2-1	CASTRLPSSYNEQFF
TRBV10-3	TRBJ1-5	CAISEGTGIWQPQHF
TRBV18	TRBJ1-2	CASSPLRQEGGYTF
TRBV19	TRBJ2-1	CASSIDPSRSGRAYNEQFF
TRBV3-1/TRBV3-2	TRBJ1-1	CASSQGRINTEAFF
TRBV3-1/TRBV3-2	TRBJ2-3	CASSQVGLAGGDSAQYF
TRBV6-5	TRBJ1-6	CATLPRNMQGSPLHF
TRBV6-1	TRBJ1-5	CASSEARQNQPQHF
TRBV6-5	TRBJ1-2	CASSYSEDSLYGYTF
TRBV24-1	TRBJ2-3	CATSDDRGRVDTQYF
TRBV6-6	TRBJ1-6	CASSHRKEPTHNSPLHF
TRBV2	TRBJ2-2	CASVDSGTNTGELFF
TRBV29-1	TRBJ2-1	CSGMGHGSYNEQFF
TRBV6-5	TRBJ1-4	CASSYSDREGEKLFF
TRBV6-6	TRBJ2-5	CASSFRLADQETQYF
TRBV19	TRBJ2-5	CASSIDLLARGTQYF
TRBV7-2	TRBJ2-5	CASSLTGAQETQYF
TRBV24-1	TRBJ2-3	CATSDRDSTDTQYF
TRBV6-2/TRBV6-3	TRBJ2-5	CASSIKGLAGVETQYF
TRBV6-1	TRBJ2-3	CASSDWMENTQYF